The text below deals with one TCR beta chain. Its antigen is unknown. Profiling relied on immunoSEQ multiplex PCR, and the TCRdb table lists in-frame clones only, not all of them. The sample carries 130,000 to 150,000 clones, around nine tenths recorded once. This sample is drawn from a study of T cell responses to AZD1222 COVID-19 vaccine. General study results and limits: Baseline seropositivity occurred in only a handful of AZD1222 recipients. Within unmutated variant regions lay the reported targets of nearly half of spike-specific TCRs. A mostly white British donor set with more females was recruited, and clonal diversity was possibly underestimated.

Germline trimming cut 4 bases from V and 7 bases from J; bases unmatched to any gene: 14. The CDR3 has 15 amino acids. Germline lookup yields CDR1 SGDLS and CDR2 YYNGEE. The sample was peripheral blood, taken on day 0 of AZD1222 vaccination. The TCR sequence derives from an adult in good health. The J gene is TRBJ2-7, the V gene TRBV9, with 7 bases that match TRBD2. The CDR3 loop reads CASSPAGTTKSEQYF. CDR3 in DNA: TGTGCCAGCAGCCCCGCCGGGACTACCAAGTCGGAGCAGTACTTC.